This T cell receptor (beta chain) was recovered during a study of T cell repertoires in cytomegalovirus infection (dated by TCRdb to between 2018 and 2021). Describing the broader study: Recently identified HLA-C-restricted CMV epitopes, whose presentation resists viral immunomodulation, were targeted by peptide stimulations together with well-studied HLA-B-restricted epitopes. Donor HLA type was relevant to the analysis, as public TCR beta signatures indicated carriage of CMV infection together with the matching HLA type. Overall results and qualifications from the work: In the ex vivo response, HLA-C-restricted CMV-specific TCR beta clonotypes were dominant, and in two of eight donors the single most frequent clonotype came from this HLA-C-restricted group. Cumulative frequency of public TCR beta family members discriminated carriers of CMV infection plus the relevant HLA type in this cohort and an independent approximately 370-donor cohort.

For sequencing, an Illumina HiSeq 1500 was employed. Starting from the raw public reads, TCRdb applied fastp trimming at Q25, assembled clones with MiXCR and retained in-frame beta chains. Every distinct CDR3 protein forms one entry, paired with its most common genes and DNA. For this sample the table gives just under 500,000 distinct CDR3 sequences, of which around 30% were detected only once. The biggest ten clones account for 17% of the sample. The treatment or condition label, read with the paper, signifies: in vitro stimulation with specific CMV peptide epitopes to enrich CMV-specific T cells. A remark on this clonotype: The clone's antigen remains unknown. No base-level quality is on record; no much larger clone is a single base apart.

The cysteine opens and the phenylalanine closes a CDR3 of 12 amino acids. Just the 36-base CDR3 DNA is kept, in frame starting at base 1. The germline V gene gives CDR1 as MNHNS and CDR2 as SASEGT. Trimming costs V 2 bases and J 8 bases, and their ends lie 7 bases apart. The TCR originated in a human donor in good health (CMV status not recorded). Some clones in this sample may be carry-over from other donors' samples. The source was cultured PBMCs, collected from culture after CMV antigen stimulation. The chain joins TRBV6-1 to TRBJ1-5, with the identity of the D gene unclear. The CDR3 reads as follows: CASSEFQEPQHF. The sequenced DNA is TGTGCCAGCAGTGAATTCCAGGAGCCCCAGCATTTT.